A single sample is the source of the 30 T cell receptor beta chains below, sequenced in a study of Graves' ophthalmopathy and Graves' hyperthyroidism. Amplification targeted the TCR beta CDR3 regions, with RNA transcripts as the source material. HTBI primers were used in a first-round RT-PCR, which preceded a second-round multiplex PCR. TCRdb called the multiplex PCR reads again in MiXCR, with one record for every CDR3 protein. The sample yields about 1.2 million distinct CDR3 sequences, about two fifths seen once. Material for sequencing was peripheral blood or thyroid tissue (not recorded which). Source of these receptors: an adult man with Graves' hyperthyroidism.

The sample holds many counts of this clonotype. CDR3 sequence reads: CASSLGNGNTIYF. The CDR3 coding sequence is TGTGCCAGCAGCTTGGGCAATGGAAACACCATATATTTT. The V call is TRBV5-6, the J call TRBJ1-3; D uncertain. The germline V gene encodes CDR1 SGHDT and CDR2 YYEEEE. The CDR3 sequence is 13 residues long. V lost 0 bases and J 3 bases, leaving 4 bases between the germline ends.

V gene TRBV6-5 combines with J gene TRBJ1-5; weak D call: TRBD1 (5 bases). This CDR3 contains 15 residues. Trimming removed 5 bases from V and 0 bases from J, with 11 bases in between. Germline CDR1 reads MNHEY; CDR2 reads SVGAGI. The CDR3 spells CASSRQYHSNQPQHF. The CDR3 coding sequence is TGTGCCAGCAGTCGACAGTACCATAGCAATCAGCCCCAGCATTTT.

This clonotype showed up many times. The rearrangement uses TRBV7-6 and TRBJ2-7, with D perhaps assigned TRBD1 or TRBD2 (6 bases each). V lost 2 bases and J lost 2, with 10 bases in between. Germline loops: CDR1 SGHVS, CDR2 FNYEAQ. The CDR3 runs 14 residues. The CDR3 sequence: CASSLFRGPYEQYF. The CDR3 DNA sequence: TGTGCCAGCAGCTTATTTCGGGGGCCCTACGAGCAGTACTTC.

This rearrangement joins TRBV7-6 to TRBJ2-7, with a tentative D call TRBD2 (5 bases). The V and J ends lost 5 bases and 8 bases respectively, with 16 bases between them. CDR3 length: 13 residues. Germline V gene lookup returns CDR1 SGHVS and CDR2 FNYEAQ. CDR3 protein: CASSTNRGSQQYF. CDR3 in DNA: TGTGCCAGCAGCACGAACCGGGGAAGTCAGCAGTACTTC.

The count of this clonotype is one. The genes are TRBV29-1 and TRBJ2-7; 9 nucleotides agree with TRBD1. This CDR3 has 14 amino acids. Germline CDR1 reads SQVTM; CDR2 reads ANQGSEA. V was pared by 5 bases and J by 0 bases, with 5 bases of the junction left unmatched. DNA for the CDR3: TGCAGCGTTACCCCGACAGGGGGCTCCTACGAGCAGTACTTC. This sequence encodes CSVTPTGGSYEQYF.

The CDR3 is CSVGFTGGGETQYF. The CDR3 DNA is TGCAGCGTTGGTTTCACAGGGGGCGGGGAGACCCAGTACTTC. The chain couples TRBV29-1 to TRBJ2-5; 9 positions match TRBD1. This CDR3 comprises 14 residues. With V trimmed by 4 bases and J by 5 bases, 8 bases remained unmatched. CDR1 SQVTM and CDR2 ANQGSEA come from the germline V gene. Complete variable domain (other parts from reference TRBV29-1 and TRBJ2-5): SAVISQKPSRDICQRGTSLTIQCQVDSQVTMMFWYRQQPGQSLTLIATANQGSEATYESGFVIDKFPISRPNLTFSTLTVSNMSPEDSSIYLCSVGFTGGGETQYFGPGTRLLVL.

This clonotype was picked up many times. The chain joins TRBV7-2 to TRBJ1-2; D perhaps matches TRBD1 (6 bases). V lost 4 bases and J lost 2, with 14 bases in between. This CDR3 comprises 15 residues. Germline V CDR1 and CDR2: SGHTA, FQGNSA. The CDR3, as DNA: TGTGCCAGCAGCTCCGGGTGGAGGGGGAACTATGGCTACACCTTC. Encoded protein: CASSSGWRGNYGYTF.

This clonotype was counted ten times or more. The CDR3 DNA follows: TGTGCCAGCAGCTTAGCGAGGGACAGGGGCTACGAGCAGTACTTC. It translates to CASSLARDRGYEQYF. This chain joins TRBV7-9 and TRBJ2-7; 10 nucleotides match TRBD1. The CDR3 is 15 residues long. With V trimmed by 0 bases and J by 3 bases, 2 bases remained unmatched. Germline CDR1 and CDR2: SEHNR and FQNEAQ (reference sequence). Full variable domain (rest looked up from reference TRBV7-9 and TRBJ2-7): DTGVSQNPRHKITKRGQNVTFRCDPISEHNRLYWYRQTLGQGPEFLTYFQNEAQLEKSRLLSDRFSAERPKGSFSTLEIQRTEQGDSAMYLCASSLARDRGYEQYFGPGTRLTVT.

This clonotype was detected many times. The J gene is TRBJ2-5, the V gene TRBV19; the D gene could be TRBD1 or TRBD2 (6 bases each). V lost 9 bases, J lost 5 bases, and 13 bases lay in between. CDR1 and CDR2 from the germline V gene are LNHDA and SQIVND (reference sequence). There are 12 residues in the CDR3. CDR3 nucleotides: TGTGCCAGCAGGTCCGGGGGCGAGACCCAGTACTTC. Translating gives CASRSGGETQYF.

The chain joins TRBV25-1 to TRBJ1-1; TRBD1 aligns across 9 bases. Germline V gene lookup returns CDR1 MGHDK and CDR2 SYGVNS. The CDR3 consists of 16 residues. J gave up 4 bases and V 3 bases, and 9 bases lay outside the gene matches. CDR3 nucleotides: TGTGCCAGCAGTGACAATACAGGGGGCGCAGGCACTGAAGCTTTCTTT. It encodes CASSDNTGGAGTEAFF.

The rearrangement links TRBV10-3 to TRBJ2-3; 9 bases map to TRBD2. There are 16 residues in the CDR3. Germline CDR1 and CDR2: ENHRY and SYGVKD. Losses at the gene ends were 4 bases for V and 3 bases for J; bases not matched to a gene: 8. This CDR3 reads CAISATLSGRTDTQYF. CDR3 in DNA: TGTGCCATCAGTGCGACCTTGAGCGGGAGGACAGATACGCAGTATTTT.

The CDR3 spells CSSPGQKNTEAFF. CDR3 DNA: TGCAGTTCCCCGGGACAGAAGAACACTGAAGCTTTCTTT. This chain links TRBV20-1 with TRBJ1-1; 7 bases are shared with TRBD1. V was pared by 8 bases and J by 1 base, with 7 bases of the junction left unmatched. This CDR3 is 13 amino acids long. The germline V gene has CDR1 DFQATT and CDR2 SNEGSKA (reference sequence).

The table lists this clonotype with a count of one. The chain uses TRBV9 and TRBJ2-5; D gene uncertain. The length of the CDR3 is 13 residues. Trimming removed 1 base from V and 2 bases from J, with 6 bases in between. Looked up from germline, CDR1 is SGDLS and CDR2 is YYNGEE. The CDR3 bases are TGTGCCAGCAGCGTATCGCCGCAAGAGACCCAGTACTTC. This sequence encodes CASSVSPQETQYF.

A few counts support this clonotype. V gene TRBV29-1 combines with J gene TRBJ2-7; D possibly matches TRBD1 or TRBD2 (5 bases each). The CDR3 runs to 14 residues. CDR1 and CDR2 (germline): SQVTM, ANQGSEA. Trimming left V 7 bases short and J 2 bases short, with 18 bases between. In DNA, the CDR3 is TGCAGCGGGATAGCCGGGACGGGGCCCTACGAGCAGTACTTC. Translation gives CSGIAGTGPYEQYF.

This clonotype was detected ten times or more. The V and J genes are TRBV15 and TRBJ1-4; D is perhaps TRBD1 (6 bases). The V end was cut by 2 bases, the J end by 7 bases, with 11 bases between. This CDR3 contains 14 residues. CDR1 and CDR2 from the germline V gene are LNHNV and YYDKDF (reference sequence). CDR3 loop: CATSRSGAGEKLFF. The CDR3 DNA follows: TGTGCCACCAGCAGATCGGGGGCTGGTGAAAAACTGTTTTTT.

This rearrangement joins TRBV6-6 to TRBJ1-5, with D perhaps matching TRBD1 (6 bases). The V gene lost 0 bases and the J gene lost 2 bases, with 20 bases spanning the gap. The CDR3 consists of 19 residues. The germline gives CDR1 MNHNY, CDR2 SVGAGI (reference sequence). Here the CDR3 DNA reads TGTGCCAGCAGTTACTCGACATCTAGGGACATCAGGGGCAATCAGCCCCAGCATTTT. This sequence encodes CASSYSTSRDIRGNQPQHF.

Many counts were recorded for this clonotype. This sequence joins TRBV12-3 or TRBV12-4 and TRBJ1-6; D is perhaps TRBD1 (6 bases). This CDR3 region has 14 residues. Trimming shortened V by 3 bases and J by 6 bases, and 9 bases separated the two germline ends. The CDR3 loop reads CASSLRTANSPLHF. The CDR3, as DNA: TGTGCCAGCAGTTTGAGGACAGCTAATTCACCCCTCCACTTT.

This sequence joins TRBV7-6 and TRBJ2-3, with 11 bases lining up with TRBD2. V lost 6 bases to trimming and J lost 4 bases; unmatched junction nucleotides: 6. Per the germline V gene, CDR1 is SGHVS and CDR2 is FNYEAQ. The CDR3 spans 15 residues. CDR3 loop: CASRLGTSGPDTQYF. In DNA, the CDR3 is TGTGCCAGCAGACTCGGGACTAGCGGTCCAGATACGCAGTATTTT.

The J gene is TRBJ2-7, the V gene TRBV12-3 or TRBV12-4; 7 nucleotides align to TRBD2. The CDR3 has 16 residues. J was trimmed by 3 bases and V by 5 bases; bases with no gene match: 13. This CDR3 is CASSPLEAGPFYEQYF. The CDR3 nucleotides read TGTGCCAGCAGTCCCCTTGAAGCGGGGCCCTTCTACGAGCAGTACTTC.

The V and J genes are TRBV11-3 and TRBJ2-7; D might be TRBD1 or TRBD2, each matching 5 bases. CDR1 SGHNT and CDR2 YENEEA come from the germline V gene. The germline V and J ends were trimmed by 5 bases and 5 bases, with 22 bases remaining between them. This CDR3 is built from 16 residues. DNA for the CDR3: TGTGCCAGCAGCCGGGGCGTTGGGGTCCAGGGAAACGAGCAGTACTTC. Amino acid sequence: CASSRGVGVQGNEQYF.

This clonotype is a singleton in its sample. The chain combines TRBV7-2 with TRBJ1-5, with D perhaps matching TRBD1 (5 bases). In germline, CDR1 is SGHTA, CDR2 FQGNSA. V lost 1 base, J lost 11 bases, and 21 bases lay in between. CDR3 size: 16 residues. This CDR3 reads CASSLGPRVLVETQHF. The CDR3 region has the DNA TGTGCCAGCAGCTTAGGCCCCAGGGTGTTGGTAGAGACCCAGCATTTT. The variable domain in full, completed from reference TRBV7-2 and TRBJ1-5, reads GAGVSQSPSNKVTEKGKDVELRCDPISGHTALYWYRQSLGQGLEFLIYFQGNSAPDKSGLPSDRFSAERTGGSVSTLTIQRTQQEDSAVYLCASSLGPRVLVETQHFGDGTRLSIL.

The V and J genes are TRBV20-1 and TRBJ1-6; 7 bases match TRBD1. After removal of 6 bases from V and 10 bases from J, the junction contained 12 bases not matched to a gene. CDR1 is DFQATT and CDR2 is SNEGSKA in the germline V gene (reference sequence). The CDR3 totals 14 residues. Written as DNA, the CDR3 is TGCAGTGCAAAACCGACAGGGAGAAACTCACCCCTCCACTTT. As protein: CSAKPTGRNSPLHF.

The rearrangement links TRBV30 to TRBJ1-1, with D tentatively TRBD1 (6 bases). The V end lost 3 bases, the J end lost 7 bases, and 15 bases lay between the germline ends. Germline CDR1 and CDR2: GTSNPN and SVGIG (reference sequence). CDR3 length equals 13 residues. CDR3 amino acids: CAWRGTGIVEAFF. The CDR3, as DNA: TGTGCCTGGAGGGGAACAGGGATTGTTGAAGCTTTCTTT.

A remark on this clonotype: A much more abundant neighbour one base away suggests this may be a read error. The V gene is TRBV25-1, the J gene TRBJ2-5; a weak D match, TRBD1 (6 bases). The V end lost 6 bases, the J end lost 5 bases, and 13 bases lay between the germline ends. Germline CDR1 reads MGHDK; CDR2 reads SYGVNS. This CDR3 has 13 residues. The CDR3 region is CASSSYRAETQYF. The CDR3 DNA follows: TGTGCCAGCAGCTCTTACAGGGCGGAGACCCAGTACTTC. The full variable domain, with the rest looked up from reference TRBV25-1 and TRBJ2-5, is EADIYQTPRYLVIGTGKKITLECSQTMGHDKMYWYQQDPGMELHLIHYSYGVNSTEKGDLSSESTVSRIRTEHFPLTLESARPSHTSQYLCASSSYRAETQYFGPGTRLLVL.

Many counts were recorded for this clonotype. The chain joins TRBV2 to TRBJ2-7, with 7 bases fitting TRBD2. Germline CDR1 is SNHLY and CDR2 is FYNNEI. V lost 4 bases and J lost 2; bases outside the gene matches: 8. The CDR3 sequence is 15 residues long. CDR3 DNA: TGTGCCAGCAGTGGCGGAGCGGGACTCGCCTACGAGCAGTACTTC. Its translation is CASSGGAGLAYEQYF.

This clonotype was seen ten or more times. V and J are TRBV10-3 and TRBJ1-6, with D uncertain. CDR1 ENHRY and CDR2 SYGVKD come from the germline V gene. This CDR3 has 14 residues. Trimming cost V 4 bases and J 6 bases, with 10 bases left between them. This CDR3 reads CAISVDGLNSPLHF. In nucleotides, the CDR3 is TGTGCCATCAGTGTGGACGGACTTAATTCACCCCTCCACTTT.

This clonotype has a single count. The J gene is TRBJ1-5, the V gene TRBV7-2, with a tentative D call TRBD1 (5 bases). In germline, CDR1 is SGHTA, CDR2 FQGNSA. CDR3 length: 14 amino acids. The V and J ends lost 4 bases and 11 bases respectively, with 18 bases between them. The CDR3 here is CASSSGLAGGTQHF. CDR3 sequence (DNA): TGTGCCAGCAGCTCGGGACTAGCGGGTGGGACCCAGCATTTT.

V usage is TRBV20-1 and J usage is TRBJ2-5, with a weak D call TRBD1 (6 bases). The CDR3 runs 13 residues. Germline CDR1 reads DFQATT; CDR2 reads SNEGSKA (reference sequence). The V end lost 6 bases, the J end lost 2 bases, and 13 bases lay between the germline ends. DNA for the CDR3: TGCAGTGCACCAAGACAGGTTCAAGAGACCCAGTACTTC. This codes for CSAPRQVQETQYF.

The chain employs TRBV10-2 and TRBJ2-7, with D possibly being TRBD2 (6 bases). CDR3 length equals 14 residues. CDR1 is WSHSY, CDR2 SAAADI, per germline. The ends were cut back, 3 bases at V and 6 bases at J, with 15 bases in the middle. CDR3 in amino acids: CASSDSGASPEQYF. The CDR3 DNA is TGCGCCAGCAGTGATTCGGGAGCCTCCCCCGAGCAGTACTTC.

This clonotype was seen many times. The rearrangement joins TRBV12-3 or TRBV12-4 to TRBJ2-2; D is unclear. Trimming left V 8 bases short and J 3 bases short, with 13 bases between. The CDR3 covers 14 residues. The CDR3 loop is CASLHPTDTGELFF. Written as DNA, the CDR3 is TGTGCCAGCCTTCACCCGACGGACACCGGGGAGCTGTTTTTT.